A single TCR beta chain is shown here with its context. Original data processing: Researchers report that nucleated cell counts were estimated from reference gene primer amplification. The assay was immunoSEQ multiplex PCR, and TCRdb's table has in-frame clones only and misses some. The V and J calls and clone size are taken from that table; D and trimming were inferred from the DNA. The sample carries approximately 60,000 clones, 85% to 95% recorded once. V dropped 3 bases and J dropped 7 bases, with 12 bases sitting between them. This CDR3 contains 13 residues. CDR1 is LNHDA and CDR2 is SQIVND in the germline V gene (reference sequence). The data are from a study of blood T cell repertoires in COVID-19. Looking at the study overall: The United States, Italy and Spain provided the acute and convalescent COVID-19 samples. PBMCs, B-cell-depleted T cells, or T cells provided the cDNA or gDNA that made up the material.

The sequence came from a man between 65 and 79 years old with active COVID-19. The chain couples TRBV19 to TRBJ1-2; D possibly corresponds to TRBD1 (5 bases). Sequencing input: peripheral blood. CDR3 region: CASSIGGAPGYTF. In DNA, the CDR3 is TGTGCCAGTAGTATTGGAGGGGCGCCTGGCTACACCTTC.